This entry lists 19 T cell receptor beta chains sequenced from one sample in a study of blood T cell repertoires in COVID-19. Some clones are missing from TCRdb's copy, which holds only in-frame ones; the method was immunoSEQ multiplex PCR. The sample has 150,000 to 200,000 clones; roughly 79% are singletons. The sequencing sample was made of peripheral blood. The receptors derive from an elderly woman with COVID-19, enrolled during active disease.

CDR3 in DNA: TGTGCCAGCAGCGTAGAGAGCGGCCGAGAGACCCAGTACTTC. As protein: CASSVESGRETQYF. The chain recombines TRBV9 with TRBJ2-5, with a weak D call TRBD2 (5 bases). V was cut by 0 bases and J by 4 bases, with 10 bases left in between. Germline V CDR1 and CDR2: SGDLS, YYNGEE. This CDR3 is built from 14 residues.

The rearrangement uses TRBV18 and TRBJ2-7, with TRBD1 identical over 7 bases. This CDR3 region has 15 residues. V gave up 4 bases and J gave up 5 bases; unmatched junction bases: 11. Germline CDR1 is KGHSH and CDR2 is LQKENI. DNA of the CDR3: TGTGCCAGCTCACTTGGAAACAGGGGTGGCAACGAGCAGTACTTC. Residues: CASSLGNRGGNEQYF.

The table lists this clone with a few counts. The J gene is TRBJ1-2, the V gene TRBV7-9, with a possible D match to TRBD1 (5 bases). Germline V gives CDR1 SEHNR, CDR2 FQNEAQ (reference sequence). This CDR3 has 15 residues. Trimming removed 5 bases from V and 5 bases from J, with 18 bases in between. This CDR3 is CASSLGQSSIYGYTF. The CDR3, as DNA: TGTGCCAGCAGCCTCGGACAAAGCTCGATTTATGGCTACACCTTC.

The rearrangement joins TRBV28 to TRBJ1-2; possibly TRBD1 for D (6 bases). The CDR3 has 14 amino acids. The V end lost 5 bases, the J end lost 2 bases, and 12 bases lay between the germline ends. Germline values: CDR1 MDHEN, CDR2 SYDVKM. The CDR3 nucleotides read TGTGCCAGCAGTCAACAGGGTCCGAACTATGGCTACACCTTC. This codes for CASSQQGPNYGYTF.

This clone was picked up a small number of times. The chain joins TRBV3-1 (or the pseudogene TRBV3-2) to TRBJ2-7; 8 nucleotides line up with TRBD2. V was pared by 0 bases and J by 0 bases, with 7 bases of the junction left unmatched. CDR3 size: 17 residues. The V gene's germline CDR1 is LGHDT and CDR2 YNNKEL (reference sequence). CDR3 DNA sequence: TGTGCCAGCAGCCAAGAAAGTAGCGGGACACTCTCCTACGAGCAGTACTTC. It specifies CASSQESSGTLSYEQYF.

On this clone itself: The junction departs from the called germline gene at one end, perhaps through a read error. The rearrangement uses TRBV29-1 and TRBJ2-5; TRBD2 aligns across 8 bases. This CDR3 has 16 amino acids. The germline V gene has CDR1 SQVTM and CDR2 ANQGSEA. The CDR3 loop reads CSVERRGLGHQGTQYF. DNA for the CDR3: TGCAGCGTTGAAAGGAGGGGACTAGGGCACCAAGGGACCCAGTACTTC. The full variable domain, its missing parts supplied by reference TRBV29-1 and TRBJ2-5, is SAVISQKPSRDICQRGTSLTIQCQVDSQVTMMFWYRQQPGQSLTLIATANQGSEATYESGFVIDKFPISRPNLTFSTLTVSNMSPEDSSIYLCSVERRGLGHQGTQYFGPGTRLLVL.

In this sample, this clone turned up many times. The chain couples TRBV5-1 to TRBJ1-2; 8 nucleotides align to TRBD1. Germline CDR1 is SGHRS and CDR2 is YFSETQ. J lost 6 bases, V lost 0 bases, and 10 bases had no gene match. The CDR3 sequence is 16 residues long. This CDR3 reads CASSLEPDRAGDGYTF. The CDR3 nucleotides read TGCGCCAGCAGCTTGGAACCGGACAGGGCAGGGGATGGCTACACCTTC.

The CDR3 spells CASSSRVYEQYF. CDR3 in DNA: TGTGCCAGCAGCTCCAGGGTCTACGAGCAGTACTTC. The chain joins TRBV7-2 to TRBJ2-7; TRBD1 might be the D (5 bases). V lost 4 bases to trimming and J lost 3 bases, with 7 bases between them. CDR3 length: 12 residues. Germline CDR1 SGHTA, CDR2 FQGNSA.

The CDR3 DNA sequence: TGCAGCGTTGGGCCAATGTTGCTGGCGGGGGCCTCATACAATGAGCAGTTCTTC. Translated: CSVGPMLLAGASYNEQFF. The chain has TRBV29-1 and TRBJ2-1, with D possibly matching TRBD2 (7 bases). The CDR3 is 18 residues long. CDR1 is SQVTM and CDR2 is ANQGSEA in the germline V gene. Trimming removed 4 bases at V and 4 bases at J, with 26 bases between.

This sequence joins TRBV19 and TRBJ1-1; 7 bases line up with TRBD1. The germline CDR1 and CDR2 sequences are LNHDA and SQIVND (reference sequence). The CDR3 totals 14 residues. After removal of 1 base from V and 5 bases from J, the junction contained 4 bases not matched to a gene. CDR3 amino acids: CASSIGVTGTEAFF. The CDR3 coding sequence is TGTGCCAGTAGTATAGGGGTGACAGGGACTGAAGCTTTCTTT.

The gene calls are TRBV5-1 and TRBJ2-2, with 9 bases that match TRBD1. The germline V gene has CDR1 SGHRS and CDR2 YFSETQ. The CDR3 is 16 residues long. Germline trimming cut 4 bases from V and 3 bases from J; bases unmatched to any gene: 7. CDR3 in DNA: TGCGCCAGCAGCACGGCCGGGACAGGGCACACCGGGGAGCTGTTTTTT. The encoded protein is CASSTAGTGHTGELFF.

The chain joins TRBV5-1 to TRBJ2-3; TRBD2 agrees at 7 bases. The CDR3 is made up of 15 amino acids. Per germline, CDR1 SGHRS and CDR2 YFSETQ. Unmatched junction bases numbered 4, after V lost 0 bases and J lost 3 bases. CDR3 bases: TGCGCCAGCAGCTTGGGCGGGAGTAGGACAGATACGCAGTATTTT. Encoded protein: CASSLGGSRTDTQYF. Together with reference TRBV5-1 and TRBJ2-3, the CDR3 gives the full variable domain: KAGVTQTPRYLIKTRGQQVTLSCSPISGHRSVSWYQQTPGQGLQFLFEYFSETQRNKGNFPGRFSGRQFSNSRSEMNVSTLELGDSALYLCASSLGGSRTDTQYFGPGTRLTVL.

The chain uses TRBV5-4 and TRBJ1-6; D gene uncertain. Looked up from germline, CDR1 is SGHNT and CDR2 is YYREEE (reference sequence). This CDR3 comprises 14 residues. V was pared by 0 bases and J by 7 bases, with 8 bases between. The CDR3: CASSLGTINSPLHF. In DNA, the CDR3 is TGTGCCAGCAGCTTGGGCACAATCAATTCACCCCTCCACTTT. Full variable domain (outside the CDR3, taken from reference TRBV5-4 and TRBJ1-6): ETGVTQSPTHLIKTRGQQVTLRCSSQSGHNTVSWYQQALGQGPQFIFQYYREEENGRGNFPPRFSGLQFPNYSSELNVNALELDDSALYLCASSLGTINSPLHFGNGTRLTVT.

V and J are TRBV9 and TRBJ2-1, with a possible D match to TRBD2 (5 bases). Germline V gives CDR1 SGDLS, CDR2 YYNGEE. The CDR3 extends over 16 amino acids. Deletions cut 0 bases from V and 3 bases from J, with 13 bases between. The DNA for the CDR3 is TGTGCCAGCAGCGTAGTCGGTCTAGCTAACTACAATGAGCAGTTCTTC. This translates into CASSVVGLANYNEQFF.

The chain combines TRBV28 with TRBJ2-4, with TRBD1 matching 7 bases. CDR1 MDHEN and CDR2 SYDVKM come from the germline V gene. The CDR3 is made up of 15 amino acids. The V and J ends lost 4 bases and 4 bases, in that order; junction bases with no gene match: 7. The CDR3 sequence: CASSSAGTAKNIQYF. CDR3 sequence (DNA): TGTGCCAGCAGTTCAGCCGGGACAGCTAAAAACATTCAGTACTTC.

This clone has a single count. The chain recombines TRBV5-4 with TRBJ2-1; the match to TRBD2 covers 8 bases. The CDR3 has 15 amino acids. The V segment lost 4 bases and the J segment 7 bases; nucleotides outside the gene matches: 10. The germline gives CDR1 SGHNT, CDR2 YYREEE (reference sequence). The CDR3 loop reads CASSPLAGGRNEQFF. CDR3 DNA sequence: TGTGCCAGCAGCCCTTTGGCGGGGGGCCGGAATGAGCAGTTCTTC.

CDR3 sequence reads: CASSESIPSTAQPQHF. CDR3 nucleotide sequence: TGTGCCAGCAGTGAAAGCATCCCGTCTACAGCCCAGCCCCAGCATTTT. This chain connects TRBV6-1 to TRBJ1-5; D uncertain. Germline V lookup: CDR1 MNHNS, CDR2 SASEGT. The CDR3 has 16 amino acids. The V gene lost 2 bases and the J gene lost 7 bases, with 18 bases spanning the gap.

The V call is TRBV27, the J call TRBJ1-1; D call uncertain. The CDR3 is 13 residues long. The V end lost 5 bases, the J end lost 3 bases, and 10 bases lay between the germline ends. Germline values: CDR1 MNHEY, CDR2 SMNVEV (reference sequence). The CDR3 reads CASSLARDTEAFF. Written as DNA, the CDR3 is TGTGCCAGCAGTCTCGCGAGGGACACTGAAGCTTTCTTT.

V and J are TRBV6-2 or TRBV6-3 and TRBJ2-5; 9 bases fit TRBD2. CDR3 length: 16 amino acids. Germline CDR1 MNHEY, CDR2 SVGEGT. J lost 2 bases, V lost 2 bases, and 6 bases had no gene match. CDR3 sequence (DNA): TGTGCCAGCAGTTACGTGAGCGGGGGGAAACAAGAGACCCAGTACTTC. It yields the protein CASSYVSGGKQETQYF.